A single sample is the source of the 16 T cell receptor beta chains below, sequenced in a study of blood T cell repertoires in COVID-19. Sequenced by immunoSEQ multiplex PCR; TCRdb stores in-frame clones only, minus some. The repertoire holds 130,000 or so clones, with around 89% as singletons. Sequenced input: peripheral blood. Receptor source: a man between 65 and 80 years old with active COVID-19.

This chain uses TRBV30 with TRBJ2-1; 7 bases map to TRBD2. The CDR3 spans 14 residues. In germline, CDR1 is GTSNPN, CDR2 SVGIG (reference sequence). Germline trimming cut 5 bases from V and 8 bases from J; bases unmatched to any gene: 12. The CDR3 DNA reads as TGTGCCTGGTCCAGCGGCGGGAGAGGGGATGAGCAGTTCTTC. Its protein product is CAWSSGGRGDEQFF.

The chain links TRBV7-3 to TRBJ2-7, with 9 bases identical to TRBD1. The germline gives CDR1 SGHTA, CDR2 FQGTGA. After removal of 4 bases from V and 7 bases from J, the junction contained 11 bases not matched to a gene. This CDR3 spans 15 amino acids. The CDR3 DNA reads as TGTGCCAGCAGCTCGTGGACAGGGGACTTGGGGGAGCAGTACTTC. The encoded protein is CASSSWTGDLGEQYF. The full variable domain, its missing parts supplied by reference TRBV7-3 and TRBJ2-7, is GAGVSQTPSNKVTEKGKYVELRCDPISGHTALYWYRQSLGQGPEFLIYFQGTGAADDSGLPNDRFFAVRPEGSVSTLKIQRTERGDSAVYLCASSSWTGDLGEQYFGPGTRLTVT.

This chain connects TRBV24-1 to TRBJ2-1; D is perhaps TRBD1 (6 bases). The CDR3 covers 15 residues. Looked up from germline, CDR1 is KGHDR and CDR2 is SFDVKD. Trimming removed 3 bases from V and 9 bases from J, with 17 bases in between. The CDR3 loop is CATSDQPGQHGEQFF. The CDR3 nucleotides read TGTGCCACCAGTGATCAACCGGGACAACACGGTGAGCAGTTCTTC.

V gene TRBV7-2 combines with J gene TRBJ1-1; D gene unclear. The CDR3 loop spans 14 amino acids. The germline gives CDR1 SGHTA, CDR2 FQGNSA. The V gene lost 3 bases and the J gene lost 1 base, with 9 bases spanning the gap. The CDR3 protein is CASSFSGRNTEAFF. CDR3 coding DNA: TGTGCCAGCAGCTTTTCGGGGAGGAACACTGAAGCTTTCTTT.

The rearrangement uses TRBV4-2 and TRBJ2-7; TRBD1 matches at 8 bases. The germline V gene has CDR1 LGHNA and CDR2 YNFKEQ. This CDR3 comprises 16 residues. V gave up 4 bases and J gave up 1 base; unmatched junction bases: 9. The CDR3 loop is CASSPTGGAESYEQYF. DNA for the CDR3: TGTGCCAGCAGCCCTACAGGGGGAGCGGAGTCCTACGAGCAGTACTTC.

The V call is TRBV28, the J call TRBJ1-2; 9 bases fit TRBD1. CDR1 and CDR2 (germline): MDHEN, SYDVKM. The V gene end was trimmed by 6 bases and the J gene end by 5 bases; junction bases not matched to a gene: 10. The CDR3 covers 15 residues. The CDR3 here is CASRPTGGPYYGYTF. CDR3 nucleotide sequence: TGTGCCAGCAGGCCGACAGGGGGTCCTTATTATGGCTACACCTTC.

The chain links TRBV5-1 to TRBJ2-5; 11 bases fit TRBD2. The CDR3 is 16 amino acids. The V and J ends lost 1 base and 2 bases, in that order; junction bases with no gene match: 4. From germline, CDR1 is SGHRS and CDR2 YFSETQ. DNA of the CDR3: TGCGCCAGCAGCTTGTTGTCTAGCGGGGGGCAAGAGACCCAGTACTTC. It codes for CASSLLSSGGQETQYF.

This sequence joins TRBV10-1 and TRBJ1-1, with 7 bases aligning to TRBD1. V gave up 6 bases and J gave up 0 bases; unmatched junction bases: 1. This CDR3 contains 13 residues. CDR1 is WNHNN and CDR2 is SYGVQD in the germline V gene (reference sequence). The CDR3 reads CASSGQVNTEAFF. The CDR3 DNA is TGCGCCAGCAGCGGACAGGTGAACACTGAAGCTTTCTTT.

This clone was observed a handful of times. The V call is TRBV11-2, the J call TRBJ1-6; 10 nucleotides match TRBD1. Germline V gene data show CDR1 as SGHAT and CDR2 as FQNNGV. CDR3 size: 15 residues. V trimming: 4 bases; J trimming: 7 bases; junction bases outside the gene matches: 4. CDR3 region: CASSYRDRGNSPLHF. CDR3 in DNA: TGTGCCAGCAGCTATCGGGACAGGGGAAATTCACCCCTCCACTTT.

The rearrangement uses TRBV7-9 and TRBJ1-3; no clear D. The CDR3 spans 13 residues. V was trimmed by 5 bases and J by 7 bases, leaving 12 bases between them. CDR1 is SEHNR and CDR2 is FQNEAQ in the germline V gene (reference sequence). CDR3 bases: TGTGCCAGCAGCCAAAACTCCGGGAACACCATATATTTT. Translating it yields CASSQNSGNTIYF.

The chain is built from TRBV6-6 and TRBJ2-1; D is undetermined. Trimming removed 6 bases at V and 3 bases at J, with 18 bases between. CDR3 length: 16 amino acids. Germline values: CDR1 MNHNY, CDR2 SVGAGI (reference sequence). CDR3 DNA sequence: TGTGCCAGCAGACGATCGCAGCGAGGCCTCTACAATGAGCAGTTCTTC. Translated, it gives CASRRSQRGLYNEQFF.

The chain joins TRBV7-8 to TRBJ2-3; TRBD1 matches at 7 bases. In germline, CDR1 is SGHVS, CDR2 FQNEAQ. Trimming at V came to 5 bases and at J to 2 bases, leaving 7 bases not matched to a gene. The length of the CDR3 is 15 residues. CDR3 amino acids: CASSPRDRITDTQYF. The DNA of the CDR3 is TGTGCCAGCAGCCCACGGGACAGAATCACAGATACGCAGTATTTT.

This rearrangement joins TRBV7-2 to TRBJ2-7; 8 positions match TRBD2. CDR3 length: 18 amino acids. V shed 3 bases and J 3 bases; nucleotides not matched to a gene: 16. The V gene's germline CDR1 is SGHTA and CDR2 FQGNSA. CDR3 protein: CASSFRGSISGTDYEQYF. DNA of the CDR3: TGTGCCAGCAGCTTCAGAGGATCTATTAGCGGGACCGACTACGAGCAGTACTTC.

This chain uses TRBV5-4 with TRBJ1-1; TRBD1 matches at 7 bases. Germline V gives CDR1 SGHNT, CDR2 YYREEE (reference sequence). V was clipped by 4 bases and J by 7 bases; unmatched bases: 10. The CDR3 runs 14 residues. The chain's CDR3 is CASSQKDRTNEAFF. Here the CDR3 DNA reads TGTGCCAGCAGCCAGAAGGACAGGACTAATGAAGCTTTCTTT.

The CDR3 spells CASSFGGSGNQPQHF. CDR3 DNA: TGTGCCAGCAGTTTTGGGGGGTCTGGCAATCAGCCCCAGCATTTT. The chain links TRBV28 to TRBJ1-5; D is perhaps TRBD1 (5 bases). The CDR3 length is 15 residues. The ends were cut back, 3 bases at V and 2 bases at J, with 11 bases in the middle. The germline CDR1 and CDR2 sequences are MDHEN and SYDVKM.

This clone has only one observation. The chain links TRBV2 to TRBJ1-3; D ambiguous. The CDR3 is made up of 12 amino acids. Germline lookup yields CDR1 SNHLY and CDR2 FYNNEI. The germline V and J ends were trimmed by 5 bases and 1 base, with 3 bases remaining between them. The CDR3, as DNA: TGTGCCAGCAGTCCTTCTGGAAACACCATATATTTT. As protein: CASSPSGNTIYF.